These 21 T cell receptor beta chains originate from one sample sequenced in a study of T cell responses to AZD1222 COVID-19 vaccine. Here immunoSEQ multiplex PCR was the method, and the copy in TCRdb shows in-frame clones only, minus some. The sample gives roughly 140,000 clones, approximately 90% of which show up once; 1.5% to 2% is in the top ten. The source was peripheral blood, collected on day 0 of AZD1222 vaccination. All receptors come from an adult in good health.

V usage is TRBV10-3 and J usage is TRBJ2-1, with 15 bases matching TRBD2. Germline trimming cut 4 bases from V and 6 bases from J; bases unmatched to any gene: 10. Germline V CDR1 and CDR2: ENHRY, SYGVKD. CDR3 length: 18 amino acids. The DNA for the CDR3 is TGTGCCATCAGTGTCTTGGGACTAGCGGGAGGTGGGGTCAATGAGCAGTTCTTC. Translated: CAISVLGLAGGGVNEQFF.

This chain's CDR3 is CASSLIAGPHGYTF. The CDR3 DNA reads TGCGCCAGCAGCTTGATTGCAGGACCCCATGGCTACACCTTC. The V gene is TRBV5-1, the J gene TRBJ1-2; D is ambiguous. In germline, CDR1 is SGHRS, CDR2 YFSETQ. Trimming pared 1 base from V and 6 bases from J, leaving 13 bases between. The CDR3 contains 14 residues.

This clone was detected a few times. In DNA form, the CDR3 reads TGTGCCAGCAGTTACGGGCAGAGTGAAGCTTTCTTT. It yields the protein CASSYGQSEAFF. The chain couples TRBV6-2 or TRBV6-3 to TRBJ1-1; D not resolved. There are 12 residues in the CDR3. Germline-derived CDR1 and CDR2 are MNHEY and SVGEGT. V was pared by 2 bases and J by 7 bases, with 8 bases between.

The chain couples TRBV6-2 or TRBV6-3 to TRBJ2-7, with D unresolved. V gave up 6 bases and J gave up 3 bases, with 9 bases separating them. Germline CDR1 reads MNHEY; CDR2 reads SVGEGT. This CDR3 is 12 amino acids long. For the CDR3, the DNA is TGTGCCAGCAGCCACATTTTCTACGAGCAGTACTTC. It specifies CASSHIFYEQYF.

The chain joins TRBV28 to TRBJ2-7; TRBD1 agrees at 10 bases. Trimming at V came to 5 bases and at J to 2 bases, leaving 9 bases not matched to a gene. CDR3 length: 16 amino acids. CDR1 and CDR2 (germline): MDHEN, SYDVKM. The CDR3 loop reads CASSPLTGGPPYEQYF. As DNA, the CDR3 is TGTGCCAGCAGTCCCTTGACAGGGGGCCCACCCTACGAGCAGTACTTC.

The chain uses TRBV18 and TRBJ2-5; D may be TRBD1 or TRBD2 (6 bases each). The germline V and J ends were trimmed by 0 bases and 4 bases, with 12 bases remaining between them. The CDR3 extends over 15 amino acids. Germline CDR1 is KGHSH and CDR2 is LQKENI. The chain's CDR3 is CASSPPRGEGETQYF. In DNA, the CDR3 is TGTGCCAGCTCACCACCAAGGGGGGAAGGAGAGACCCAGTACTTC.

In its sample, this clone was seen once. The rearrangement links TRBV5-1 to TRBJ1-1, with D possibly matching TRBD1 (5 bases). Germline V gene lookup returns CDR1 SGHRS and CDR2 YFSETQ. The CDR3 is 13 residues long. V lost 4 bases and J 4 bases, leaving 11 bases between the germline ends. The CDR3 nucleotides are TGCGCCAGCAGCCCGGACACTTTCACTGAAGCTTTCTTT. It specifies CASSPDTFTEAFF.

The rearrangement links TRBV5-5 to TRBJ1-4, with 7 nucleotides matching TRBD1. Germline assignment: CDR1 SGHKS and CDR2 YYEKEE (reference sequence). Germline trimming cut 0 bases from V and 11 bases from J; bases unmatched to any gene: 10. The CDR3 covers 15 residues. The CDR3 nucleotides are TGTGCCAGCAGCTTGGTCCGGGACAGCGGGGACAAACTGTTTTTT. Protein product: CASSLVRDSGDKLFF.

The chain employs TRBV11-3 and TRBJ2-3, with 10 bases that match TRBD2. V shed 5 bases, J shed 3 bases, and the junction held 5 bases outside the gene matches. Germline loops: CDR1 SGHNT, CDR2 YENEEA. The CDR3 totals 15 residues. CDR3 residues: CASSRLAGVTDTQYF. Here the CDR3 DNA reads TGTGCCAGCAGCAGGCTAGCGGGAGTGACAGATACGCAGTATTTT.

The rearrangement uses TRBV28 and TRBJ2-7; 9 positions agree with TRBD2. CDR1 is MDHEN and CDR2 is SYDVKM in the germline V gene. The V and J ends lost 5 bases and 5 bases, in that order; junction bases with no gene match: 7. The CDR3 consists of 14 residues. The CDR3 DNA sequence: TGTGCCAGCAGTCTCGACGGACTAGCGAACGAGCAGTACTTC. It yields the protein CASSLDGLANEQYF.

The gene calls are TRBV6-4 and TRBJ2-3; TRBD2 aligns across 11 bases. The J segment lost 5 bases and the V segment lost 5 bases, leaving 6 bases of the junction unmatched. CDR1 and CDR2 (germline): MRHNA, SNTAGT. The CDR3 contains 15 residues. DNA for the CDR3: TGTGCCAGCAGTCCAACTAGCGGGAGCGGAGATACGCAGTATTTT. This gives the protein CASSPTSGSGDTQYF.

V is TRBV6-2 or TRBV6-3 and J is TRBJ1-3; D is unresolved. The CDR3 sequence is 16 residues long. The V and J ends lost 0 bases and 0 bases respectively, with 9 bases between them. The germline V gene has CDR1 MNHEY and CDR2 SVGEGT. The DNA for the CDR3 is TGTGCCAGCAGTTACTCTCGCCCGATCTCTGGAAACACCATATATTTT. Protein: CASSYSRPISGNTIYF.

V and J are TRBV10-3 and TRBJ1-2; 9 positions match TRBD1. This CDR3 has 12 residues. V was clipped by 5 bases and J by 6 bases; unmatched bases: 1. Germline loops: CDR1 ENHRY, CDR2 SYGVKD. CDR3 bases: TGTGCCATCAGTCGGACAGGGGATGGCTACACCTTC. Protein sequence: CAISRTGDGYTF.

The rearrangement links TRBV5-4 to TRBJ1-2; maybe TRBD1 (6 bases). The CDR3 runs to 15 residues. Germline V CDR1 and CDR2: SGHNT, YYREEE (reference sequence). Trimming stripped 4 bases from V and 8 bases from J, with 21 bases between. CDR3 sequence (DNA): TGTGCCAGCAGCCAAGCGACAGGTTCTCGAGACGGCTACACCTTC. Encoded protein: CASSQATGSRDGYTF.

The chain links TRBV7-9 to TRBJ2-1, with a tentative D call TRBD2 (5 bases). V dropped 5 bases and J dropped 2 bases, with 7 bases sitting between them. The germline CDR1 and CDR2 sequences are SEHNR and FQNEAQ (reference sequence). This CDR3 is 13 amino acids long. The CDR3: CASSIGTYNEQFF. The CDR3 DNA reads as TGTGCCAGCAGCATCGGGACCTACAATGAGCAGTTCTTC.

The chain carries TRBV30 and TRBJ1-1; D is undetermined. Germline V gene sequence: CDR1 GTSNPN, CDR2 SVGIG (reference sequence). Trimming removed 4 bases from V and 6 bases from J, with 15 bases in between. CDR3 size: 13 residues. CDR3 sequence: CAWTRHHLPEAFF. The CDR3 region has the DNA TGTGCCTGGACCCGACATCATCTCCCTGAAGCTTTCTTT.

The rearrangement uses TRBV2 and TRBJ2-7; 8 nucleotides line up with TRBD2. The CDR3 totals 14 residues. The germline V gene has CDR1 SNHLY and CDR2 FYNNEI. The J segment lost 5 bases and the V segment lost 4 bases, leaving 7 bases of the junction unmatched. DNA of the CDR3: TGTGCCAGCAGTGGGGAGCGGGAGATTGACGAGCAGTACTTC. Its protein is CASSGEREIDEQYF.

The genes are TRBV28 and TRBJ2-7; no clear D gene. With 7 bases removed from V and 2 bases from J, the gap between germline ends came to 9 bases. Germline CDR1 and CDR2: MDHEN and SYDVKM. The CDR3 totals 12 residues. CDR3 sequence: CASTDKTYEQYF. Written as DNA, the CDR3 is TGTGCCAGCACCGACAAAACCTACGAGCAGTACTTC. The entire variable domain, with the rest obtained from reference TRBV28 and TRBJ2-7, is as follows: DVKVTQSSRYLVKRTGEKVFLECVQDMDHENMFWYRQDPGLGLRLIYFSYDVKMKEKGDIPEGYSVSREKKERFSLILESASTNQTSMYLCASTDKTYEQYFGPGTRLTVT.

This chain uses TRBV3-1 (or the pseudogene TRBV3-2) with TRBJ1-5; D gene uncertain. There are 17 residues in the CDR3. The V and J ends lost 6 bases and 3 bases respectively, with 21 bases between them. Germline CDR1 LGHDT, CDR2 YNNKEL (reference sequence). DNA for the CDR3: TGTGCCAGCAGACCGACGGACTCCCCCTCTCTCAATCAGCCCCAGCATTTT. Its translation is CASRPTDSPSLNQPQHF.

A single count supports this clone. J is TRBJ2-7 and V is TRBV7-2; 7 bases agree with TRBD2. From germline, CDR1 is SGHTA and CDR2 FQGNSA. This CDR3 is built from 14 residues. V gave up 2 bases and J gave up 6 bases; unmatched junction bases: 7. CDR3: CASSLKAGVLEQYF. DNA of the CDR3: TGTGCCAGCAGCTTAAAGGCGGGAGTACTCGAGCAGTACTTC.

The chain couples TRBV5-6 to TRBJ1-5; no clear D gene. CDR1 and CDR2 from the germline V gene are SGHDT and YYEEEE. The CDR3 totals 13 residues. V was shortened by 0 bases and J by 4 bases, with 5 bases between the two germline ends. CDR3 bases: TGTGCCAGCAGCTTGGGGGCTAATCAGCCCCAGCATTTT. Its translation is CASSLGANQPQHF.